Following are 30 T cell receptor beta chains from one sample sequenced in a study of blood T cell repertoires in COVID-19. Assay used: immunoSEQ multiplex PCR; TCRdb lists only in-frame clones, some missing. The data contain around 270,000 clones, around 85% of them singletons. Sequences were obtained from peripheral blood. Receptors originate from a human donor with COVID-19, enrolled during active disease. The donor label of this sample is uncertain.

The chain employs TRBV28 and TRBJ1-5; D possibly corresponds to TRBD1 (5 bases). The CDR3 is 15 amino acids. V lost 4 bases to trimming and J lost 6 bases, with 16 bases between them. Looked up from germline, CDR1 is MDHEN and CDR2 is SYDVKM. CDR3 in amino acids: CASSSTSRGVQPQHF. CDR3 bases: TGTGCCAGCAGTTCCACTTCCCGGGGGGTTCAGCCCCAGCATTTT.

V gene TRBV5-1 combines with J gene TRBJ1-2, with TRBD1 identical over 11 bases. The CDR3 is 15 residues long. V lost 4 bases to trimming and J lost 7 bases; unmatched junction nucleotides: 9. Germline assignment: CDR1 SGHRS and CDR2 YFSETQ. The CDR3 DNA reads TGCGCCAGCAGCCCTCCGGGACAGGGGGTAGCTGGCTACACCTTC. Translating it yields CASSPPGQGVAGYTF.

V usage is TRBV3-1 (or the pseudogene TRBV3-2) and J usage is TRBJ1-1; D gene ambiguous. V lost 5 bases to trimming and J lost 3 bases, with 13 bases between them. CDR1 is LGHDT, CDR2 YNNKEL, per germline (reference sequence). The CDR3 has 14 amino acids. In DNA form, the CDR3 reads TGTGCCAGCAGCGTACAGCCTACGGACACTGAAGCTTTCTTT. Amino acid sequence: CASSVQPTDTEAFF.

V gene TRBV6-5 combines with J gene TRBJ1-5; the D gene is possibly TRBD1 (5 bases). The CDR3 is 13 residues long. CDR1 and CDR2 (germline): MNHEY, SVGAGI. Trimming pared 6 bases from V and 2 bases from J, leaving 8 bases between. The CDR3 reads CASSAQGNQPQHF. The DNA for the CDR3 is TGTGCCAGCAGCGCACAGGGCAATCAGCCCCAGCATTTT.

The rearrangement links TRBV27 to TRBJ2-2; the D is unclear. The CDR3 runs to 16 residues. V lost 5 bases and J 1 base, leaving 14 bases between the germline ends. Germline CDR1 reads MNHEY; CDR2 reads SMNVEV (reference sequence). The DNA for the CDR3 is TGTGCCAGCAGTCTGTGGCTCGGCGGGAACACCGGGGAGCTGTTTTTT. Protein: CASSLWLGGNTGELFF.

Details on this clone: Other DNA sequences in the same sample also yield this CDR3. The rearrangement joins TRBV5-1 to TRBJ1-2, with 7 bases lining up with TRBD1. The CDR3 covers 13 residues. Germline CDR1 and CDR2: SGHRS and YFSETQ. V was clipped by 4 bases and J by 2 bases; unmatched bases: 2. CDR3 nucleotide sequence: TGCGCCAGCAGCCAGACAGGGAACTATGGCTACACCTTC. The encoded protein is CASSQTGNYGYTF.

This clone was counted a few times. The same CDR3 also results from other DNA sequences found in this sample. This rearrangement joins TRBV18 to TRBJ2-7; the match to TRBD1 covers 8 bases. V lost 3 bases to trimming and J lost 3 bases; unmatched junction nucleotides: 1. Germline V lookup: CDR1 KGHSH, CDR2 LQKENI. CDR3 length equals 13 residues. Here the CDR3 reads CASSPGQDYEQYF. The CDR3 coding sequence is TGTGCCAGCTCACCGGGACAGGACTACGAGCAGTACTTC.

The table lists this clone with a count of one. The chain carries TRBV19 and TRBJ1-5; 9 bases are a match to TRBD1. This CDR3 is built from 15 residues. CDR1 and CDR2 from the germline V gene are LNHDA and SQIVND (reference sequence). V shed 2 bases and J 4 bases; nucleotides not matched to a gene: 3. CDR3 coding DNA: TGTGCCAGTAGTATACGGACAGGGGTAAATCAGCCCCAGCATTTT. This gives the protein CASSIRTGVNQPQHF.

V is TRBV3-1 (or the pseudogene TRBV3-2) and J is TRBJ2-3; 8 nucleotides match TRBD2. The CDR3 runs to 16 residues. Germline CDR1 is LGHDT and CDR2 is YNNKEL (reference sequence). J lost 5 bases, V lost 4 bases, and 11 bases had no gene match. In nucleotides, the CDR3 is TGTGCCAGCAGCCGTTTTGTGGCGGGAGGATTAGATACGCAGTATTTT. Its protein product is CASSRFVAGGLDTQYF.

The J gene is TRBJ2-1, the V gene TRBV28; no clear D gene. The germline gives CDR1 MDHEN, CDR2 SYDVKM. Trimming removed 3 bases from V and 10 bases from J, with 10 bases in between. This CDR3 region has 12 residues. The CDR3 DNA reads as TGTGCCAGCAGTTTTGCAGCGAGCGAGCAGTTCTTC. This encodes CASSFAASEQFF.

The chain links TRBV18 to TRBJ2-2, with TRBD2 matching 8 bases. CDR3 length: 15 amino acids. V shed 6 bases, J shed 5 bases, and the junction held 8 bases outside the gene matches. From germline, CDR1 is KGHSH and CDR2 LQKENI. CDR3 loop: CASSPSGSGTGELFF. As DNA, the CDR3 is TGTGCCAGCTCCCCGAGCGGGAGCGGGACCGGGGAGCTGTTTTTT.

This chain links TRBV18 with TRBJ2-1; 13 bases fit TRBD2. Germline assignment: CDR1 KGHSH and CDR2 LQKENI. The CDR3 is 15 amino acids. V was clipped by 3 bases and J by 7 bases; unmatched bases: 3. The CDR3 DNA follows: TGTGCCAGCTCACCGGGACTAGCGGGACCAAATGAGCAGTTCTTC. It specifies CASSPGLAGPNEQFF.

This clone appeared a few times. The gene calls are TRBV5-8 and TRBJ1-4; D perhaps matches TRBD1 (5 bases). Germline CDR1 and CDR2: SGHTS and YDEGEE. The CDR3 totals 13 residues. Trimming removed 4 bases at V and 7 bases at J, with 11 bases between. The CDR3 spells CASSLRGGEKLFF. The CDR3 DNA reads TGTGCCAGCAGCCTGCGGGGCGGTGAAAAACTGTTTTTT. Looking up the rest from reference TRBV5-8 and TRBJ1-4 gives the full variable domain: EAGVTQSPTHLIKTRGQQATLRCSPISGHTSVYWYQQALGLGLQFLLWYDEGEERNRGNFPPRFSGRQFPNYSSELNVNALELEDSALYLCASSLRGGEKLFFGSGTQLSVL.

This clone appeared once. V usage is TRBV19 and J usage is TRBJ1-1, with TRBD1 as a possible D gene (5 bases). The CDR3 extends over 14 amino acids. V lost 5 bases and J lost 3, with 13 bases in between. Germline V gives CDR1 LNHDA, CDR2 SQIVND (reference sequence). For the CDR3, the DNA is TGTGCCAGTAGTTCGGGGGGGATGGACACTGAAGCTTTCTTT. Translating gives CASSSGGMDTEAFF.

The V and J genes are TRBV6-5 and TRBJ1-5, with D maybe TRBD1 (5 bases). The germline gives CDR1 MNHEY, CDR2 SVGAGI. The CDR3 has 13 amino acids. Trimming pared 8 bases from V and 7 bases from J, leaving 15 bases between. As DNA, the CDR3 is TGTGCCAGCGCAGGGTTAGCGGAGCAGCCCCAGCATTTT. Residues: CASAGLAEQPQHF.

The chain carries TRBV5-1 and TRBJ2-7, with 7 bases aligning to TRBD1. V lost 3 bases and J lost 5; bases outside the gene matches: 8. Germline CDR1 reads SGHRS; CDR2 reads YFSETQ. This CDR3 comprises 14 residues. The CDR3 region is CASSSRTGSDEQYF. In DNA, the CDR3 is TGCGCCAGCAGCTCCAGGACAGGTAGCGACGAGCAGTACTTC.

The chain couples TRBV3-1 (or the pseudogene TRBV3-2) to TRBJ1-4, with D unresolved. The germline V gene encodes CDR1 LGHDT and CDR2 YNNKEL (reference sequence). V was cut by 0 bases and J by 0 bases, with 8 bases left in between. This CDR3 comprises 16 residues. This CDR3 is CASSQDTDSTNEKLFF. The CDR3 region has the DNA TGTGCCAGCAGCCAAGATACGGACTCAACTAATGAAAAACTGTTTTTT.

The V and J genes are TRBV6-5 and TRBJ1-5; 9 positions match TRBD1. This CDR3 comprises 13 residues. The germline CDR1 and CDR2 sequences are MNHEY and SVGAGI. J was trimmed by 5 bases and V by 5 bases; bases with no gene match: 1. CDR3 sequence reads: CASSRTGDQPQHF. CDR3 nucleotides: TGTGCCAGCAGTCGGACAGGGGATCAGCCCCAGCATTTT.

The rearrangement joins TRBV4-3 to TRBJ2-5; TRBD2 might be the D (6 bases). Germline loops: CDR1 LGHNA, CDR2 YSLEER. Between the trimmed V and J ends, which lost 5 bases and 7 bases, there was a span of 14 bases. There are 13 residues in the CDR3. The CDR3 DNA is TGCGCCAGCAGCTCGGGACTTGGTCGGACCCAGTACTTC. Translating it yields CASSSGLGRTQYF.

The chain has TRBV7-2 and TRBJ2-3; D unclear. This CDR3 is built from 16 residues. Trimming cost V 0 bases and J 0 bases, with 10 bases left between them. Germline-derived CDR1 and CDR2 are SGHTA and FQGNSA. The CDR3 loop reads CASSLAGRPSTDTQYF. DNA for the CDR3: TGTGCCAGCAGCTTAGCTGGGCGTCCCAGCACAGATACGCAGTATTTT.

V and J are TRBV28 and TRBJ2-5; perhaps TRBD1 as D (5 bases). V lost 2 bases and J 3 bases, leaving 7 bases between the germline ends. The CDR3 has 13 amino acids. Germline-derived CDR1 and CDR2 are MDHEN and SYDVKM. The CDR3 DNA follows: TGTGCCAGCAGTTTAGTACAGGAAGAGACCCAGTACTTC. Amino acids: CASSLVQEETQYF.

The rearrangement links TRBV28 to TRBJ2-7; D not certain. The germline V gene has CDR1 MDHEN and CDR2 SYDVKM. Between the trimmed V and J ends, which lost 7 bases and 1 base, there was a span of 5 bases. The CDR3 runs 11 residues. CDR3 protein: CASTSSYEQYF. Here the CDR3 DNA reads TGTGCCAGCACCTCTTCCTACGAGCAGTACTTC.

The V call is TRBV7-2, the J call TRBJ2-7, with 7 bases lining up with TRBD2. CDR3 length: 15 residues. The germline CDR1 and CDR2 sequences are SGHTA and FQGNSA. Losses at the gene ends were 0 bases for V and 3 bases for J; bases not matched to a gene: 5. CDR3 amino acids: CASSLAGGAYYEQYF. The CDR3, as DNA: TGTGCCAGCAGCTTAGCGGGAGGGGCCTACTACGAGCAGTACTTC.

The chain is built from TRBV9 and TRBJ2-5; D possibly corresponds to TRBD2 (6 bases). CDR3 length: 16 amino acids. V lost 4 bases and J lost 0, with 16 bases in between. Per germline, CDR1 SGDLS and CDR2 YYNGEE. CDR3 in amino acids: CASSPYGGGHQETQYF. Here the CDR3 DNA reads TGTGCCAGCAGCCCCTACGGGGGAGGCCACCAAGAGACCCAGTACTTC.

This chain joins TRBV4-1 and TRBJ1-4; possible D gene TRBD1, 5 bases. Germline V CDR1 and CDR2: MGHRA, YSYEKL. This CDR3 is built from 17 residues. With 0 bases removed from V and 5 bases from J, the gap between germline ends came to 16 bases. For the CDR3, the DNA is TGCGCCAGCAGCCAAGATCGGGGAGGAAGGGGAAATGAAAAACTGTTTTTT. It translates to CASSQDRGGRGNEKLFF.

The rearrangement links TRBV7-2 to TRBJ2-7; TRBD2 matches at 10 bases. Germline trimming cut 1 base from V and 6 bases from J; bases unmatched to any gene: 3. This CDR3 has 14 residues. Germline CDR1 SGHTA, CDR2 FQGNSA. DNA for the CDR3: TGTGCCAGCAGCTTAGTTCTAGCGGGAGTCGAGCAGTACTTC. It specifies CASSLVLAGVEQYF.

The gene calls are TRBV7-2 and TRBJ2-7, with TRBD1 matching over 8 bases. The length of the CDR3 is 14 residues. CDR1 SGHTA and CDR2 FQGNSA come from the germline V gene. Unmatched junction bases numbered 5, after V lost 5 bases and J lost 2 bases. The CDR3 loop reads CASSLRQGTYEQYF. CDR3 nucleotide sequence: TGTGCCAGCAGCCTCAGACAGGGGACCTACGAGCAGTACTTC.

V usage is TRBV19 and J usage is TRBJ2-7; perhaps TRBD1 as D (6 bases). V was trimmed by 3 bases and J by 4 bases, leaving 13 bases between them. Germline loops: CDR1 LNHDA, CDR2 SQIVND (reference sequence). This CDR3 comprises 14 residues. CDR3 sequence reads: CASSIDRSSYEQYF. In DNA, the CDR3 is TGTGCCAGTAGTATCGACAGGTCGAGTTACGAGCAGTACTTC.

The V gene is TRBV5-1, the J gene TRBJ2-7, with 15 positions matching TRBD2. With 4 bases clipped from V and 7 bases from J, the junction kept 9 bases outside the gene matches. The CDR3 has 16 residues. In germline, CDR1 is SGHRS, CDR2 YFSETQ. This CDR3 is CASSRDGTSGRWEQYF. The CDR3 nucleotides are TGCGCCAGCAGCCGCGACGGGACTAGCGGGAGGTGGGAGCAGTACTTC.

The chain joins TRBV4-1 to TRBJ2-1, with D possibly being TRBD2 (5 bases). CDR1 and CDR2 (germline): MGHRA, YSYEKL. CDR3 size: 13 residues. V dropped 7 bases and J dropped 8 bases, with 15 bases sitting between them. The CDR3 sequence: CASTLYVGDEQFF. Here the CDR3 DNA reads TGCGCCAGCACCCTATACGTCGGGGATGAGCAGTTCTTC.